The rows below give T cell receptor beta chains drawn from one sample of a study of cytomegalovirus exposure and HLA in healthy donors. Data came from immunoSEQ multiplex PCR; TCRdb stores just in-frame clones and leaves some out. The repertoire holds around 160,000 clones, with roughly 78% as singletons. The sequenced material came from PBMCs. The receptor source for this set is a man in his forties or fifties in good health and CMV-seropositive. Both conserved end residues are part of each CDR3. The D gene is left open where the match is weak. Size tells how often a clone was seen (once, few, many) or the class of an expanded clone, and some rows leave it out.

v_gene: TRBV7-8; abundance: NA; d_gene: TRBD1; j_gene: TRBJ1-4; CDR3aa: CASSVGTGREKLFF; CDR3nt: TGTGCCAGCAGCGTCGGGACAGGGCGTGAAAAACTGTTTTTT
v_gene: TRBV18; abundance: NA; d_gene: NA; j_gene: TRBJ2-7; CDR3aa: CASSSYLDSSYEQYF; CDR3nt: TGTGCCAGCTCATCCTACTTGGACAGCTCCTACGAGCAGTACTTC
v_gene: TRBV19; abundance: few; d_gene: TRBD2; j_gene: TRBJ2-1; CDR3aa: CASSTLAGGGPDLAEQFF; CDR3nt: TGTGCCAGTAGTACCCTCGCGGGAGGCGGTCCCGATCTTGCTGAGCAGTTCTTC
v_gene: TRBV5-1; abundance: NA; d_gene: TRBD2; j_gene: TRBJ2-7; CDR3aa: CASRDIAGTYEQYF; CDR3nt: TGCGCCAGCCGCGACATAGCGGGAACGTACGAGCAGTACTTC
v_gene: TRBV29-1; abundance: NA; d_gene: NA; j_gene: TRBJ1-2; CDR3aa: CSVEAGHADGYTF; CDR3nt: TGCAGCGTTGAAGCTGGACATGCTGATGGCTACACCTTC
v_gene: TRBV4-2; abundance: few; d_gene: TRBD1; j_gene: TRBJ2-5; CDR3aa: CASSQGQSEETQYF; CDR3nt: TGTGCCAGCAGCCAGGGACAGTCAGAAGAGACCCAGTACTTC
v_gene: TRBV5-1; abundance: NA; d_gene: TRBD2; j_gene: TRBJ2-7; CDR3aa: CASTRWGLAESYEQYF; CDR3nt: TGCGCCAGCACCCGATGGGGACTAGCGGAATCCTACGAGCAGTACTTC
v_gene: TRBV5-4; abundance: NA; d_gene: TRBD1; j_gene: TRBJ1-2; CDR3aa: CASSPGQGAYGYTF; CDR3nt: TGTGCCAGCAGCCCGGGACAGGGGGCCTATGGCTACACCTTC
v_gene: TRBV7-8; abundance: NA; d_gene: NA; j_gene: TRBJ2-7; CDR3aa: CASSLEAVEFYEQYF; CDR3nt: TGTGCCAGCAGCTTAGAGGCGGTAGAGTTCTACGAGCAGTACTTC
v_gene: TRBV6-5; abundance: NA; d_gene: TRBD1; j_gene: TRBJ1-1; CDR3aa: CASSNTGGGRTEAFF; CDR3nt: TGTGCCAGCAGTAATACAGGGGGAGGGAGGACTGAAGCTTTCTTT